This TCR beta chain was obtained from a study of T cells in lung cancer brain metastases. As concerns this clone: Its antigen is not identified.

Between about 2.24 and 4.92 ug genomic DNA went in, equal for pairs. The protocol was immunoSEQ multiplex PCR, while the TCRdb copy is restricted to in-frame clones and leaves out a portion. The sample lists under 5,000 clones, nearly 90% seen once, with under 3.5% in the top ten. General study results and limits: Fragmented FFPE DNA may have left the infiltrating repertoire incompletely captured. Compared with paired primaries, brain metastases showed fewer unique productive clones (around 1,500 versus 4,400).

Sequenced material: tumor tissue from the primary lung tumor. This TCR derives from a woman aged 45-60 years with non-small cell lung cancer.

The CDR3 sequence is CASSLRLGYEQYV. CDR3 coding DNA: TGTGCCAGCAGTTTACGGCTTGGGTACGAGCAGTACGTC. The chain has TRBV6-6 and TRBJ2-7; D uncertain. V was clipped by 4 bases and J by 4 bases, with 11 bases between them. In germline, CDR1 is MNHNY, CDR2 SVGAGI (reference sequence). The CDR3 totals 13 residues.